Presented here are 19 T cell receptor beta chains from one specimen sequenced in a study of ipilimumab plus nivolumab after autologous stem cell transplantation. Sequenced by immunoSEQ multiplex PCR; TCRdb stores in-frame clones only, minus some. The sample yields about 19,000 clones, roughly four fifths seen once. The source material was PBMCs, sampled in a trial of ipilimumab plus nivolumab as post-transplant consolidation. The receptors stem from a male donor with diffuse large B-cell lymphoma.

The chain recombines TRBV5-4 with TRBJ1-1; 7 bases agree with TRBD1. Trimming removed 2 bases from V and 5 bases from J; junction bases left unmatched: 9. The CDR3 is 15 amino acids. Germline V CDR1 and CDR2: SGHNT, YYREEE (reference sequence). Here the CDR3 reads CASSLGGTGVTEAFF. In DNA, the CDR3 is TGTGCCAGCAGCTTAGGGGGTACAGGGGTAACTGAAGCTTTCTTT.

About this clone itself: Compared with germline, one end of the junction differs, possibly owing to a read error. CDR3 bases: TGTGCCAGCAGTTACTCGAGAGGGGGGCGGGAGACCCAGTACTTC. Protein sequence: CASSYSRGGRETQYF. The rearrangement uses TRBV6-4 and TRBJ2-5; D tentatively fits TRBD1 or TRBD2 (6 bases each). The CDR3 is 15 residues long. From germline, CDR1 is MRHNA and CDR2 SNTAGT.

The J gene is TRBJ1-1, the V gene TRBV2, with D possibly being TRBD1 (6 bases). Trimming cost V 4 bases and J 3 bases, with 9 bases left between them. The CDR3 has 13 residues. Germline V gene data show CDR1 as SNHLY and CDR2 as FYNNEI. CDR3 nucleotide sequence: TGTGCCAGCAGTGCGGGACATTACACTGAAGCTTTCTTT. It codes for CASSAGHYTEAFF.

The CDR3 sequence: CATSRPPGGQPQHF. In DNA form, the CDR3 reads TGTGCCACCAGCAGACCCCCGGGAGGCCAGCCCCAGCATTTT. The genes are TRBV15 and TRBJ1-5; D unresolved. Germline lookup yields CDR1 LNHNV and CDR2 YYDKDF (reference sequence). V dropped 2 bases and J dropped 7 bases, with 12 bases sitting between them. The CDR3 runs to 14 residues. The variable domain in full, completed from reference TRBV15 and TRBJ1-5, reads DAMVIQNPRYQVTQFGKPVTLSCSQTLNHNVMYWYQQKSSQAPKLLFHYYDKDFNNEADTPDNFQSRRPNTSFCFLDIRSPGLGDTAMYLCATSRPPGGQPQHFGDGTRLSIL.

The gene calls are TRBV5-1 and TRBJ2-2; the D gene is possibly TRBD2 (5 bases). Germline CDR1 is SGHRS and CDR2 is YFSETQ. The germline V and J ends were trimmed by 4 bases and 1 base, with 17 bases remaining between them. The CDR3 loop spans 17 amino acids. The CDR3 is CASSPILSEGNTGELFF. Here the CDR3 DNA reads TGCGCCAGCAGCCCGATCTTGAGTGAGGGGAACACCGGGGAGCTGTTTTTT. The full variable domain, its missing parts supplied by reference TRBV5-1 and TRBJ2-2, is KAGVTQTPRYLIKTRGQQVTLSCSPISGHRSVSWYQQTPGQGLQFLFEYFSETQRNKGNFPGRFSGRQFSNSRSEMNVSTLELGDSALYLCASSPILSEGNTGELFFGEGSRLTVL.

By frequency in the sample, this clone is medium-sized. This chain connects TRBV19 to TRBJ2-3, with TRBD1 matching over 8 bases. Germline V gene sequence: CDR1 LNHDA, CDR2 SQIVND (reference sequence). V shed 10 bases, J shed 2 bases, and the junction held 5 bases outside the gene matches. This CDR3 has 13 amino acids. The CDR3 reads CATLDRDTDTQYF. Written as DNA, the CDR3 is TGTGCCACCCTGGACAGGGACACAGATACGCAGTATTTT.

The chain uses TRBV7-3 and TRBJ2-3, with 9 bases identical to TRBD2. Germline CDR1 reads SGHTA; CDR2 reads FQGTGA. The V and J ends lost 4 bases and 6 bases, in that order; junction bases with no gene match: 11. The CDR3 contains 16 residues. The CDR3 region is CASSSTNLAGSDTQYF. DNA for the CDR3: TGTGCCAGCAGCTCGACAAATCTAGCGGGGAGTGATACGCAGTATTTT.

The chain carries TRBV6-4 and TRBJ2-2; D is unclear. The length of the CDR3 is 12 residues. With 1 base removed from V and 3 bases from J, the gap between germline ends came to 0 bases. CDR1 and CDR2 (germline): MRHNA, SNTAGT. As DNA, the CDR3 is TGTGCCAGCAGTGACTACACCGGGGAGCTGTTTTTT. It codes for CASSDYTGELFF.

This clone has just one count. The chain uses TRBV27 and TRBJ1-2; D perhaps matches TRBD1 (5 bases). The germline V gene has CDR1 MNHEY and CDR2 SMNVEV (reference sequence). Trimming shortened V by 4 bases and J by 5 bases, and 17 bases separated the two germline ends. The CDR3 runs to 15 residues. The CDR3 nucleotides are TGTGCCAGCAGTTCTACATGGGGCGGACTATATGGCTACACCTTC. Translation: CASSSTWGGLYGYTF.

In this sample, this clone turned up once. The CDR3 DNA is TGCGCCAGCAGCCAAGTGAAGGCGGGGGCCCTAAGCACAGATACGCAGTATTTT. Amino acids: CASSQVKAGALSTDTQYF. The rearrangement uses TRBV4-1 and TRBJ2-3, with D possibly TRBD2 on 7 matching bases. CDR1 MGHRA and CDR2 YSYEKL come from the germline V gene. Deletions cut 1 base from V and 0 bases from J, with 17 bases between. The CDR3 extends over 18 amino acids.

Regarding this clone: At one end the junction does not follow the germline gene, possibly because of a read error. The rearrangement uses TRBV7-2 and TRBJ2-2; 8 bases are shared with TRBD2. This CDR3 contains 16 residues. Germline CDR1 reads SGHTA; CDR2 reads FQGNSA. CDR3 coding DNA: TGTGCCAGCAGCTCCTATGGCGGGGGGAACCCCGGGGAGCTGTTTTTT. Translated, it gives CASSSYGGGNPGELFF. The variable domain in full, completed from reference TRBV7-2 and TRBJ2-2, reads GAGVSQSPSNKVTEKGKDVELRCDPISGHTALYWYRQSLGQGLEFLIYFQGNSAPDKSGLPSDRFSAERTGGSVSTLTIQRTQQEDSAVYLCASSSYGGGNPGELFFGEGSRLTVL.

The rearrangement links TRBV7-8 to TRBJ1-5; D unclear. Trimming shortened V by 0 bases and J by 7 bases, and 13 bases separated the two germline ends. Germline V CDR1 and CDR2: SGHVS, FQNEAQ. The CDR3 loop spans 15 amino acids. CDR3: CASSLAVDPHQPQHF. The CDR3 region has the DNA TGTGCCAGCAGCTTAGCGGTGGACCCCCACCAGCCCCAGCATTTT. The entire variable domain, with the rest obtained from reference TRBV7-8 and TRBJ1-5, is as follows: GAGVSQSPRYKVAKRGQDVALRCDPISGHVSLFWYQQALGQGPEFLTYFQNEAQLDKSGLPSDRFFAERPEGSVSTLKIQRTQQEDSAVYLCASSLAVDPHQPQHFGDGTRLSIL.

The CDR3 DNA reads TGTGCCATCAGTGATGGATCCTGGTGGAGTCAGTACTTC. Translated, it gives CAISDGSWWSQYF. V gene TRBV10-3 combines with J gene TRBJ2-7; no definite D call. Trimming pared 3 bases from V and 10 bases from J, leaving 16 bases between. The length of the CDR3 is 13 residues. Looked up from germline, CDR1 is ENHRY and CDR2 is SYGVKD.

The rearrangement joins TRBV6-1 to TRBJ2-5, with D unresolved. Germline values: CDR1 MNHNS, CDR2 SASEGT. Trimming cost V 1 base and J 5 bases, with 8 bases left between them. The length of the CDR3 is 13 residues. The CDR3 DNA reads TGTGCCAGCAGTGAAGTCAGAAGTGAGACCCAGTACTTC. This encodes CASSEVRSETQYF.

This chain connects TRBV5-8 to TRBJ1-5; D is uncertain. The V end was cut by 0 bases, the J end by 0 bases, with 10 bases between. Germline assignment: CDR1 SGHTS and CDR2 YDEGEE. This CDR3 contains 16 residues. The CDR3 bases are TGTGCCAGCAGCTTGGCAGGCGGGTATAGCAATCAGCCCCAGCATTTT. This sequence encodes CASSLAGGYSNQPQHF.

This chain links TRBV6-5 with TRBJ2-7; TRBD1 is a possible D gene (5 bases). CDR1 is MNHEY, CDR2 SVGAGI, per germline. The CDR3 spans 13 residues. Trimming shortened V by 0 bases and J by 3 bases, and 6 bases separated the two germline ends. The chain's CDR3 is CASSYSGHYEQYF. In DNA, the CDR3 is TGTGCCAGCAGTTACTCGGGGCACTACGAGCAGTACTTC.

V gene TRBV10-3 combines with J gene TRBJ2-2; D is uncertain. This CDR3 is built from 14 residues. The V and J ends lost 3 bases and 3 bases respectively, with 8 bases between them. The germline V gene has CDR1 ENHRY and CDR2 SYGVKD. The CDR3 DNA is TGTGCCATCAGTGACGGTCGGGACACCGGGGAGCTGTTTTTT. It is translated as CAISDGRDTGELFF.

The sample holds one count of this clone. CDR3 region: CASSLAMRPPNYGYTF. For the CDR3, the DNA is TGTGCCAGCAGCTTAGCGATGCGGCCGCCTAACTATGGCTACACCTTC. The chain links TRBV7-2 to TRBJ1-2; D is ambiguous. Trimming cost V 0 bases and J 0 bases, with 11 bases left between them. This CDR3 spans 16 amino acids. Germline V gives CDR1 SGHTA, CDR2 FQGNSA.

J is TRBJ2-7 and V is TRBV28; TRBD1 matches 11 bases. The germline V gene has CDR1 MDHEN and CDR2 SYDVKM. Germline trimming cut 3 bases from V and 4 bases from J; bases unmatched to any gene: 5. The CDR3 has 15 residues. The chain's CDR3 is CASSLPRDRGYEQYF. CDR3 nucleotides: TGTGCCAGCAGTTTGCCCCGGGACAGGGGGTACGAGCAGTACTTC.